One sample yielded the 20 T cell receptor beta chains listed below, sequenced in a study of CD8+ T cells in alopecia areata. Treatment in this sample: oral pan-JAK inhibitor, 5-10 mg twice daily. After isolation, RNA underwent reverse transcription to generate cDNA as the sequencing template. Sequencing used immunoSEQ multiplex PCR; TCRdb keeps in-frame clones, though not all of them. The data hold about 100,000 clones, with roughly 40% observed a single time. This specimen was CD8+ T cells sorted from blood, taken at week 24, from a patient treated with tofacitinib. The receptors originated from a human donor with alopecia areata.

J is TRBJ1-5 and V is TRBV4-2, with D possibly matching TRBD1 (5 bases). The CDR3 runs 16 residues. CDR1 LGHNA and CDR2 YNFKEQ come from the germline V gene. The V end lost 1 base, the J end lost 9 bases, and 19 bases lay between the germline ends. The CDR3 sequence: CASSQATTGGSRPQHF. The CDR3, as DNA: TGTGCCAGCAGCCAAGCCACTACGGGGGGTTCTCGGCCCCAGCATTTT.

This clone showed up just a few times. J is TRBJ1-2 and V is TRBV20-1; no definite D call. The V gene's germline CDR1 is DFQATT and CDR2 SNEGSKA (reference sequence). V gave up 2 bases and J gave up 7 bases, with 8 bases separating them. This CDR3 comprises 11 residues. The DNA of the CDR3 is TGCAGTGCTAGACTGGGTCTTGGCTACACCTTC. It yields the protein CSARLGLGYTF.

This clone is large (0.1 to 1%) in the sample. The chain couples TRBV6-1 to TRBJ2-3, with TRBD1 matching over 7 bases. The CDR3 runs 14 residues. V trimming: 3 bases; J trimming: 4 bases; junction bases outside the gene matches: 4. Germline assignment: CDR1 MNHNS and CDR2 SASEGT. The CDR3 DNA is TGTGCCAGCAGTGACGGACAGGACGCAGATACGCAGTATTTT. Its protein is CASSDGQDADTQYF.

The chain uses TRBV29-1 and TRBJ2-1, with TRBD2 identical over 8 bases. Germline-derived CDR1 and CDR2 are SQVTM and ANQGSEA. The J segment lost 9 bases and the V segment lost 4 bases, leaving 11 bases of the junction unmatched. This CDR3 is built from 14 residues. The CDR3 DNA sequence: TGCAGCGTTGTCTCCCCCACGGGGGGGTTTGAGCAGTTCTTC. The encoded protein is CSVVSPTGGFEQFF.

V gene TRBV9 combines with J gene TRBJ1-1, with D unclear. Germline lookup yields CDR1 SGDLS and CDR2 YYNGEE. Trimming removed 4 bases at V and 6 bases at J, with 16 bases between. This CDR3 has 14 residues. The CDR3 DNA follows: TGTGCCAGCAGCCCCCAGGCCCGCTGGCCTGAAGCTTTCTTT. It yields the protein CASSPQARWPEAFF. Supplemented by reference TRBV9 and TRBJ1-1, the full variable domain reads DSGVTQTPKHLITATGQRVTLRCSPRSGDLSVYWYQQSLDQGLQFLIQYYNGEERAKGNILERFSAQQFPDLHSELNLSSLELGDSALYFCASSPQARWPEAFFGQGTRLTVV.

The chain carries TRBV9 and TRBJ2-5; 8 bases match TRBD1. V gave up 4 bases and J gave up 5 bases; unmatched junction bases: 7. This CDR3 comprises 14 residues. The germline V gene encodes CDR1 SGDLS and CDR2 YYNGEE. The DNA for the CDR3 is TGTGCCAGCAGCCCAGGACAGGGATTGGAGACCCAGTACTTC. Translating it yields CASSPGQGLETQYF.

This clone occurred a few times. Its ends do not fully match the called genes, so a read error is possible. Other DNA sequences in this sample translate to the same CDR3. The chain couples TRBV7-9 to TRBJ2-1, with 9 bases identical to TRBD2. Germline V gene sequence: CDR1 SEHNR, CDR2 FQNEAQ (reference sequence). The CDR3 has 16 residues. CDR3 DNA sequence: TGCGCCAGCAGCCAAGGGGCTAGCGGGACAGACAATGAGCAGTTCTTC. Its translation: CASSQGASGTDNEQFF.

This clone was counted only a few times. V is TRBV11-2 and J is TRBJ2-1, with TRBD1 matching over 7 bases. This CDR3 is built from 15 residues. Looked up from germline, CDR1 is SGHAT and CDR2 is FQNNGV. V was pared by 4 bases and J by 0 bases, with 3 bases of the junction left unmatched. The CDR3: CASSSDRTSYNEQFF. The DNA of the CDR3 is TGTGCCAGCAGCTCGGACAGGACCTCCTACAATGAGCAGTTCTTC.

V usage is TRBV5-1 and J usage is TRBJ2-7; 8 nucleotides align to TRBD1. V lost 4 bases, J lost 5 bases, and 8 bases stayed unmatched. CDR1 is SGHRS and CDR2 is YFSETQ in the germline V gene. This CDR3 region has 14 residues. The CDR3 sequence: CASSHSTGVNEQYF. The CDR3 nucleotides read TGCGCCAGCAGCCACTCGACAGGGGTCAACGAGCAGTACTTC.

The rearrangement links TRBV28 to TRBJ2-5, with D tentatively TRBD1 or TRBD2 (8 bases each). Looked up from germline, CDR1 is MDHEN and CDR2 is SYDVKM. V lost 3 bases and J lost 5, with 31 bases in between. CDR3 size: 20 residues. CDR3 region: CASSFSKSAPGQGGRETQYF. The CDR3 DNA reads as TGTGCCAGCAGTTTTTCCAAATCAGCACCAGGACAGGGCGGGAGGGAGACCCAGTACTTC.

The chain links TRBV7-2 to TRBJ2-7; D unclear. Between the trimmed V and J ends, which lost 3 bases and 1 base, there was a span of 4 bases. This CDR3 comprises 12 residues. Germline CDR1 reads SGHTA; CDR2 reads FQGNSA. CDR3 protein: CASSFWSYEQYF. The DNA of the CDR3 is TGTGCCAGCAGCTTCTGGTCCTACGAGCAGTACTTC.

This clone has a handful of counts. The rearrangement uses TRBV7-2 and TRBJ1-1; TRBD1 is a possible D gene (5 bases). The germline gives CDR1 SGHTA, CDR2 FQGNSA. The CDR3 covers 13 residues. Trimming took off 2 bases at V and 11 bases at J, with 15 bases between the two ends. The CDR3 bases are TGTGCCAGCAGCTTAATGTGGGACGGGTTGGCTTTCTTT. Amino acid sequence: CASSLMWDGLAFF. The entire variable domain, with the rest obtained from reference TRBV7-2 and TRBJ1-1, is as follows: GAGVSQSPSNKVTEKGKDVELRCDPISGHTALYWYRQSLGQGLEFLIYFQGNSAPDKSGLPSDRFSAERTGGSVSTLTIQRTQQEDSAVYLCASSLMWDGLAFFGQGTRLTVV.

V is TRBV5-1 and J is TRBJ2-7, with D hard to call. Germline V gene data show CDR1 as SGHRS and CDR2 as YFSETQ. V was shortened by 4 bases and J by 0 bases, with 14 bases between the two germline ends. The CDR3 contains 15 residues. The CDR3 region has the DNA TGCGCCAGCAGCCTCTCCCGTTCTAGCTCCTACGAGCAGTACTTC. Its protein product is CASSLSRSSSYEQYF.

The CDR3 reads CSVGGLADRITDTQYF. In DNA, the CDR3 is TGCAGCGTTGGGGGACTAGCGGATAGAATCACAGATACGCAGTATTTT. The chain joins TRBV29-1 to TRBJ2-3, with TRBD2 matching 11 bases. With V trimmed by 4 bases and J by 2 bases, 8 bases remained unmatched. Germline values: CDR1 SQVTM, CDR2 ANQGSEA. This CDR3 is 16 amino acids long.

The chain uses TRBV4-1 and TRBJ2-7; no clear D. The length of the CDR3 is 16 residues. The germline gives CDR1 MGHRA, CDR2 YSYEKL. Trimming took 1 base from V and 3 from J, leaving 16 bases between them. In nucleotides, the CDR3 is TGCGCCAGCAGCCAAGCCCTCGTTAGTCCCAGCTACGAGCAGTACTTC. Encoded protein: CASSQALVSPSYEQYF.

This clone was detected a few times. The genes are TRBV7-9 and TRBJ2-1, with D hard to call. V was shortened by 5 bases and J by 7 bases, with 12 bases between the two germline ends. CDR1 is SEHNR, CDR2 FQNEAQ, per germline (reference sequence). The CDR3 spans 13 residues. The CDR3 sequence is CASSPRLSNEQFF. In DNA, the CDR3 is TGTGCCAGCAGCCCGAGACTTAGTAATGAGCAGTTCTTC.

The chain is built from TRBV9 and TRBJ2-1; D gene unclear. The germline gives CDR1 SGDLS, CDR2 YYNGEE. The CDR3 spans 14 residues. V was cut by 4 bases and J by 8 bases, with 16 bases left in between. The CDR3: CASSSSGLRYEQFF. In DNA form, the CDR3 reads TGTGCCAGCAGCTCCTCGGGTCTTAGGTATGAGCAGTTCTTC.

This rearrangement joins TRBV27 to TRBJ2-4, with 7 bases identical to TRBD2. The CDR3 is made up of 14 amino acids. The germline V gene encodes CDR1 MNHEY and CDR2 SMNVEV (reference sequence). The ends lost 3 bases at V and 3 bases at J; junction bases unmatched: 2. The CDR3 loop reads CASSFAGVKNIQYF. CDR3 sequence (DNA): TGTGCCAGCAGTTTTGCGGGGGTCAAAAACATTCAGTACTTC.

This clone has more than one count but fewer than ten. The V and J genes are TRBV29-1 and TRBJ2-1, with 7 bases aligning to TRBD1. The CDR3 length is 14 residues. V trimming: 6 bases; J trimming: 3 bases; junction bases outside the gene matches: 8. In germline, CDR1 is SQVTM, CDR2 ANQGSEA. As DNA, the CDR3 is TGCAGCGTCGTTGGGACAGCCCGCTACAATGAGCAGTTCTTC. Translated: CSVVGTARYNEQFF.

The chain carries TRBV4-1 and TRBJ1-2; 12 bases are shared with TRBD1. With V trimmed by 2 bases and J by 3 bases, 1 base remained unmatched. The CDR3 length is 15 residues. Germline lookup yields CDR1 MGHRA and CDR2 YSYEKL. The CDR3 sequence is CASSQWDRGHYGYTF. CDR3 bases: TGCGCCAGCAGCCAATGGGACAGGGGGCACTATGGCTACACCTTC.